The 7 T cell receptor beta chains listed next were all sequenced from one sample in a study of blood T cell repertoires in COVID-19 (dated by TCRdb to between 2020 and 2021). Library creation used the immunoSEQ multiplex PCR assay. Here the immuneACCESS table is served through TCRdb, limited to in-frame sequences with V and J called. Missing clones are a known gap in these copies; in checked studies unresolved V genes cover under half, and the rest lacks a known reason. In this sample the table shows 210,000 or so clones, almost 90% of which occur a single time. The biggest ten clones account for roughly 2.5% of the sample. The material sequenced was peripheral blood. Source of these receptors: a woman aged 55-70 years with acute or convalescent COVID-19.

The chain uses TRBV3-1 (or the pseudogene TRBV3-2) and TRBJ1-2, with D perhaps matching TRBD1 (5 bases). The CDR3 has 14 residues. The germline gives CDR1 LGHDT, CDR2 YNNKEL (reference sequence). Trimming left V 0 bases short and J 8 bases short, with 13 bases between. CDR3 in DNA: TGTGCCAGCAGCCAAGAGTCGGGGGGTCGGGGCTACACCTTC. This codes for CASSQESGGRGYTF.

The genes are TRBV3-1 (or the pseudogene TRBV3-2) and TRBJ2-5; 13 positions match TRBD2. Germline V gene lookup returns CDR1 LGHDT and CDR2 YNNKEL (reference sequence). V lost 3 bases and J lost 4; bases outside the gene matches: 5. There are 16 residues in the CDR3. This CDR3 reads CASSHPRLAGGETQYF. The CDR3 DNA sequence: TGTGCCAGCAGCCACCCGAGACTAGCGGGAGGAGAGACCCAGTACTTC.

CDR3 in amino acids: CASSFSRGGRNEQFF. CDR3 DNA: TGTGCCAGCAGTTTTTCGAGGGGAGGTCGAAATGAGCAGTTCTTC. The V call is TRBV28, the J call TRBJ2-1; D perhaps matches TRBD2 (6 bases). CDR3 length: 15 residues. V was trimmed by 3 bases and J by 7 bases, leaving 16 bases between them. Germline V gene data show CDR1 as MDHEN and CDR2 as SYDVKM.

The CDR3, as DNA: TGCAGCGTTGGTGGGCCTGGGGAGCTGTTTTTT. It translates to CSVGGPGELFF. V gene TRBV29-1 combines with J gene TRBJ2-2; D gene uncertain. This CDR3 is 11 amino acids long. Germline assignment: CDR1 SQVTM and CDR2 ANQGSEA. V gave up 4 bases and J gave up 8 bases, with 8 bases separating them.

This clone was seen more than once but under ten times. This rearrangement joins TRBV28 to TRBJ1-2; D may be TRBD1 (6 bases). Germline V gene sequence: CDR1 MDHEN, CDR2 SYDVKM. The CDR3 consists of 15 residues. The ends were cut back, 5 bases at V and 0 bases at J, with 13 bases in the middle. The CDR3 here is CASSGTLRPNYGYTF. The CDR3 nucleotides read TGTGCCAGCAGTGGGACATTAAGGCCTAACTATGGCTACACCTTC.

This rearrangement joins TRBV10-3 to TRBJ2-3, with unresolved D. CDR3 length equals 14 residues. Trimming stripped 4 bases from V and 0 bases from J, with 8 bases between. Germline loops: CDR1 ENHRY, CDR2 SYGVKD. CDR3 DNA sequence: TGTGCCATCAGTGGTAGTACTAGCACAGATACGCAGTATTTT. Residues: CAISGSTSTDTQYF.

The V and J genes are TRBV4-1 and TRBJ2-7, with 8 bases aligning to TRBD2. Germline trimming cut 0 bases from V and 5 bases from J; bases unmatched to any gene: 12. Germline CDR1 reads MGHRA; CDR2 reads YSYEKL. The CDR3 is made up of 17 amino acids. The CDR3 region is CASSQDPSGGLRNEQYF. The CDR3 coding sequence is TGCGCCAGCAGCCAAGATCCCAGCGGGGGCCTTAGGAACGAGCAGTACTTC.